This T cell receptor beta chain was observed in a study of OX40 agonist ivuxolimab in advanced cancers. Overall study context: Intravenous ivuxolimab was administered to patients every 2 weeks at 0.01 to 10 mg/kg. The dose-escalation group included hepatocellular carcinoma, melanoma, renal cell carcinoma and head and neck cancer.

The CDR3 totals 17 residues. The V gene's germline CDR1 is SGHVS and CDR2 FNYEAQ. The V and J ends lost 3 bases and 0 bases, in that order; junction bases with no gene match: 6. This clone was observed a handful of times. Measured with immunoSEQ multiplex PCR; TCRdb has only the in-frame clones, and not every one. The sample holds 40,000 to 60,000 clones, around 85% seen once. J is TRBJ2-3 and V is TRBV7-6, with 10 positions matching TRBD1. This clonotype originated in an adult with an advanced solid tumor such as melanoma, head and neck, liver or kidney cancer. The material sequenced was CD4+ or CD8+ T cells sorted from blood, taken in a trial of the OX40 agonist ivuxolimab. The CDR3 DNA is TGTGCCAGCAGCTTGGACGACAGGGGGCCCAGCACAGATACGCAGTATTTT. This encodes CASSLDDRGPSTDTQYF.